The 5 T cell receptor beta chains reported below all come from one sample, sequenced in a study of T cell repertoires in cytomegalovirus infection. TCRdb reanalysed the reads using MiXCR and keeps one entry per CDR3 protein. The sample lists a few hundred thousand distinct CDR3 sequences, less than 20% seen once, with 8.7% in the top ten. Sequenced: PBMCs. Source of these receptors: a human donor in good health (CMV status not recorded). Some clones in this sample may be carry-over from other donors' samples.

Only a few counts were recorded for this clonotype. J is TRBJ2-3 and V is TRBV28; D may be TRBD2 (6 bases). Trimming removed 5 bases from V and 6 bases from J, with 12 bases in between. Germline CDR1 and CDR2: MDHEN and SYDVKM. The CDR3 has 13 amino acids. The CDR3 DNA is TGTGCCAGCAGTCCCGCGACTAGGGATACGCAGTATTTT. Amino acid sequence: CASSPATRDTQYF.

This clonotype has a count of ten or more. The rearrangement links TRBV7-2 to TRBJ1-1, with D uncertain. CDR3 length equals 14 residues. The germline V gene has CDR1 SGHTA and CDR2 FQGNSA. Trimming shortened V by 0 bases and J by 2 bases, and 7 bases separated the two germline ends. The CDR3 DNA is TGTGCCAGCAGCTTAGCGATGGGCAACACTGAAGCTTTCTTT. Translated, it gives CASSLAMGNTEAFF.

This clonotype has at least ten counts. V and J are TRBV6-5 and TRBJ2-3; 9 bases line up with TRBD2. The CDR3 totals 16 residues. CDR1 and CDR2 (germline): MNHEY, SVGAGI. The trim removed 7 bases at V and 6 bases at J, leaving 14 bases unmatched. CDR3 loop: CASNRMEASGVDTQYF. CDR3 DNA sequence: TGTGCCAGCAATAGGATGGAGGCTAGCGGGGTTGATACGCAGTATTTT.

In its sample, this clonotype was seen many times. This rearrangement joins TRBV7-2 to TRBJ2-3; TRBD2 agrees at 7 bases. The CDR3 extends over 16 amino acids. Trimming took 1 base from V and 1 from J; bases not matched to a gene: 5. Germline loops: CDR1 SGHTA, CDR2 FQGNSA. In DNA form, the CDR3 reads TGTGCCAGCAGCTTAGTTTCTGGGGGGGGCACAGATACGCAGTATTTT. Residues: CASSLVSGGGTDTQYF.

The chain uses TRBV18 and TRBJ1-2; no clear D gene. Germline V gene lookup returns CDR1 KGHSH and CDR2 LQKENI. There are 13 residues in the CDR3. Trimming removed 6 bases at V and 2 bases at J, with 10 bases between. The CDR3 DNA sequence: TGTGCCAGCTCCGCTAACGTCAACTATGGCTACACCTTC. As protein: CASSANVNYGYTF.